This paragraph covers one T cell receptor beta chain sequence. Its antigen is not identified. The study, taken as a whole, reports: Tumor Treg TCRs overlapped most with tumor naive CD4+ cells.

Cells sorted as Tregs were CD4+, CD25+ and CD127-/low. TCRdb reanalysed the 5' RACE reads using MiXCR and keeps one entry per CDR3 protein. The data contain about 59,000 distinct CDR3 sequences, about a fifth of them singletons. Deletions cut 4 bases from V and 3 bases from J, with 9 bases between. The CDR3 sequence is 14 residues long. CDR1 is SGHTA, CDR2 FQGNSA, per germline. The sequence was collected from a female donor with breast cancer. The chain employs TRBV7-2 and TRBJ2-2; tentative D call: TRBD2 (6 bases). The sequenced material came from tumor-infiltrating Tregs sorted from the breast tumor. This CDR3 reads CASSWWGDTGELFF. Written as DNA, the CDR3 is TGTGCCAGCAGCTGGTGGGGGGACACCGGGGAGCTGTTTTTT.